These 3 T cell receptor beta chains originate from one sample sequenced in a study of shared T cell receptors in the human thymus. This table comes from immunoSEQ multiplex PCR, and its TCRdb copy is limited to in-frame clones, with some not included. The sample comprises approximately 580,000 clones, around 78% of which are singletons, and more than 0.01% rests with the top ten. The sample was also linked to a second study, of human thymus T cells.

The source material was thymocytes. Source of these receptors: a boy in the first two years of life with a congenital heart defect.

This chain connects TRBV5-4 to TRBJ2-5, with a possible D match to TRBD2 (6 bases). The V end lost 5 bases, the J end lost 0 bases, and 14 bases lay between the germline ends. Per the germline V gene, CDR1 is SGHNT and CDR2 is YYREEE (reference sequence). CDR3 length equals 15 residues. This CDR3 is CASSQGGGYQETQYF. In DNA form, the CDR3 reads TGTGCCAGCAGTCAAGGTGGAGGGTACCAAGAGACCCAGTACTTC.

The gene calls are TRBV27 and TRBJ1-3, with D maybe TRBD1 (6 bases). The germline CDR1 and CDR2 sequences are MNHEY and SMNVEV (reference sequence). V shed 5 bases and J shed 2 bases, with 16 bases lying between them. This CDR3 has 16 residues. CDR3 sequence reads: CASSVRIQGPGNTIYF. The DNA of the CDR3 is TGTGCCAGCAGTGTTCGCATCCAGGGGCCTGGAAACACCATATATTTT.

V is TRBV27 and J is TRBJ1-4, with D maybe TRBD1 (5 bases). This CDR3 is 17 amino acids long. Trimming removed 8 bases at V and 0 bases at J, with 19 bases between. Germline lookup yields CDR1 MNHEY and CDR2 SMNVEV (reference sequence). The CDR3 DNA sequence: TGTGCCAGCGGGACGGGGGTGCCCCTCGCAACTAATGAAAAACTGTTTTTT. It specifies CASGTGVPLATNEKLFF. Complete variable domain (other parts from reference TRBV27 and TRBJ1-4): EAQVTQNPRYLITVTGKKLTVTCSQNMNHEYMSWYRQDPGLGLRQIYYSMNVEVTDKGDVPEGYKVSRKEKRNFPLILESPSPNQTSLYFCASGTGVPLATNEKLFFGSGTQLSVL.